Following are 32 T cell receptor beta chains from one sample sequenced in a study of CD4+ T cells in melanoma. Sequencing was performed with immunoSEQ multiplex PCR; in TCRdb, only in-frame clones are kept and a portion is missing. The table shows roughly 120,000 clones, with approximately 90% occurring only once. The sample comprised peripheral blood. These receptors were obtained from a human donor with melanoma.

This chain connects TRBV29-1 to TRBJ1-2; no clear D gene. V was trimmed by 7 bases and J by 4 bases, leaving 16 bases between them. Germline CDR1 SQVTM, CDR2 ANQGSEA. The CDR3 length is 13 residues. CDR3 region: CSASTATGYGYTF. DNA of the CDR3: TGCAGCGCCAGTACTGCTACTGGCTATGGCTACACCTTC.

The rearrangement joins TRBV20-1 to TRBJ2-7, with D unclear. The CDR3 is 11 residues long. V was cut by 5 bases and J by 0 bases, with 5 bases left in between. The germline CDR1 and CDR2 sequences are DFQATT and SNEGSKA (reference sequence). CDR3 DNA sequence: TGCAGTGCTCCCCGCTCCTACGAGCAGTACTTC. Translating it yields CSAPRSYEQYF.

The rearrangement uses TRBV18 and TRBJ2-2; TRBD2 is a possible D gene (5 bases). Trimming took off 2 bases at V and 4 bases at J, with 8 bases between the two ends. This CDR3 region has 14 residues. Germline V lookup: CDR1 KGHSH, CDR2 LQKENI. CDR3 sequence (DNA): TGTGCCAGCTCACCATCTAGCCGCACCGGGGAGCTGTTTTTT. Its protein product is CASSPSSRTGELFF.

The chain is built from TRBV7-6 and TRBJ1-2; no clear D gene. This CDR3 comprises 15 residues. V lost 5 bases and J lost 5, with 18 bases in between. Germline V gives CDR1 SGHVS, CDR2 FNYEAQ. The CDR3 nucleotides are TGTGCCAGCAGCCCACGGACTGACTCTCGATATGGCTACACCTTC. It translates to CASSPRTDSRYGYTF. Full variable domain (missing parts from reference TRBV7-6 and TRBJ1-2): GAGVSQSPRYKVTKRGQDVALRCDPISGHVSLYWYRQALGQGPEFLTYFNYEAQQDKSGLPNDRFSAERPEGSISTLTIQRTEQRDSAMYRCASSPRTDSRYGYTFGSGTRLTVV.

The chain has TRBV9 and TRBJ1-1; a possible D gene is TRBD1 (6 bases). The CDR3 runs to 17 residues. CDR1 SGDLS and CDR2 YYNGEE come from the germline V gene. Trimming pared 3 bases from V and 1 base from J, leaving 19 bases between. The CDR3 DNA sequence: TGTGCCAGCAGCGCTTCACCCGTGAGGGGGGGGAACACTGAAGCTTTCTTT. It is translated as CASSASPVRGGNTEAFF.

About this clone itself: The germline gene is not matched at one end of the junction; a read error may be the cause. The chain uses TRBV5-4 and TRBJ2-7; D call uncertain. This CDR3 is 12 amino acids long. CDR1 and CDR2 (germline): SGHNT, YYREEE (reference sequence). CDR3 coding DNA: TGTGTCAGCAGCTTGCTCGGTTACGAGCAGTACTTC. Its translation: CVSSLLGYEQYF.

The gene calls are TRBV19 and TRBJ2-7; D ambiguous. The V gene's germline CDR1 is LNHDA and CDR2 SQIVND (reference sequence). The length of the CDR3 is 10 residues. V lost 6 bases and J 5 bases, leaving 5 bases between the germline ends. CDR3 sequence: CASRAHEQYF. The CDR3 nucleotides read TGTGCCAGTAGAGCCCACGAGCAGTACTTC.

The CDR3 sequence is CASSSELPGIDSPLHF. In DNA form, the CDR3 reads TGTGCCAGCAGCTCCGAGCTGCCTGGCATCGATTCACCCCTCCACTTT. This sequence joins TRBV7-9 and TRBJ1-6; no firm D call. CDR1 is SEHNR and CDR2 is FQNEAQ in the germline V gene (reference sequence). V shed 4 bases and J shed 8 bases, with 18 bases lying between them. This CDR3 has 16 amino acids.

This CDR3 reads CASRWTGRDGYTF. The CDR3 bases are TGTGCCAGCAGATGGACAGGGAGGGATGGCTACACCTTC. The rearrangement joins TRBV28 to TRBJ1-2; 8 bases fit TRBD1. J was trimmed by 6 bases and V by 6 bases; bases with no gene match: 6. The CDR3 loop spans 13 amino acids. Germline V CDR1 and CDR2: MDHEN, SYDVKM.

This sequence joins TRBV7-3 and TRBJ2-2; D is undetermined. Germline V gene lookup returns CDR1 SGHTA and CDR2 FQGTGA. V was pared by 1 base and J by 4 bases, with 4 bases between. CDR3 length equals 13 residues. CDR3 DNA sequence: TGTGCCAGCAGCTTAAGTCCCACCGGGGAGCTGTTTTTT. It translates to CASSLSPTGELFF.

The chain recombines TRBV12-1 with TRBJ1-6; the table calls TRBD1, which could not be checked here. TRBV12-1 is shown as a pseudogene. This CDR3 comprises 17 residues. CDR3 region: CASSFGTVKSYNSPLHF. The CDR3 region has the DNA TGTGCCAGCAGCTTTGGGACAGTCAAGTCCTATAATTCACCCCTCCACTTT.

V is TRBV4-3 and J is TRBJ2-2; D remains ambiguous. The CDR3 sequence is 13 residues long. The germline V gene has CDR1 LGHNA and CDR2 YSLEER. The V gene lost 1 base and the J gene lost 7 bases, with 7 bases spanning the gap. CDR3 bases: TGCGCCAGCAGCCAAGGGCGATTCGGGGAGCTGTTTTTT. Encoded protein: CASSQGRFGELFF.

DNA for the CDR3: TGTGCCAGTAGTATAGTTGCGGAAACCGGCGGGGAGCTGTTTTTT. This codes for CASSIVAETGGELFF. The genes are TRBV19 and TRBJ2-2; D is unclear. V was trimmed by 1 base and J by 7 bases, leaving 13 bases between them. In germline, CDR1 is LNHDA, CDR2 SQIVND (reference sequence). The CDR3 is made up of 15 amino acids.

The chain carries TRBV19 and TRBJ1-4; a weak D match, TRBD1 (5 bases). Trimming cost V 4 bases and J 7 bases, with 10 bases left between them. The CDR3 runs 13 residues. Germline-derived CDR1 and CDR2 are LNHDA and SQIVND (reference sequence). The chain's CDR3 is CASSKGSFEKLFF. As DNA, the CDR3 is TGTGCCAGTAGTAAGGGGAGTTTTGAAAAACTGTTTTTT. Together with reference TRBV19 and TRBJ1-4, the CDR3 gives the full variable domain: DGGITQSPKYLFRKEGQNVTLSCEQNLNHDAMYWYRQDPGQGLRLIYYSQIVNDFQKGDIAEGYSVSREKKESFPLTVTSAQKNPTAFYLCASSKGSFEKLFFGSGTQLSVL.

This clone was detected only once. The rearrangement links TRBV7-9 to TRBJ1-2; D remains unclear. Trimming removed 5 bases from V and 4 bases from J, with 11 bases in between. CDR3 length equals 13 residues. The germline V gene encodes CDR1 SEHNR and CDR2 FQNEAQ (reference sequence). The DNA for the CDR3 is TGTGCCAGCAGCGCCGGATATGTCTATGGCTACACCTTC. It encodes CASSAGYVYGYTF.

V and J are TRBV10-3 and TRBJ2-3, with 8 bases matching TRBD2. The length of the CDR3 is 17 residues. Germline trimming cut 4 bases from V and 5 bases from J; bases unmatched to any gene: 14. Looked up from germline, CDR1 is ENHRY and CDR2 is SYGVKD. Here the CDR3 reads CAISAMAGGALRDTQYF. CDR3 DNA: TGTGCCATCAGTGCTATGGCCGGGGGGGCCTTAAGAGATACGCAGTATTTT.

The chain has TRBV7-8 and TRBJ2-7; 10 positions agree with TRBD1. The CDR3 has 14 amino acids. Germline loops: CDR1 SGHVS, CDR2 FQNEAQ. Trimming removed 1 base from V and 7 bases from J; junction bases left unmatched: 4. CDR3 coding DNA: TGTGCCAGCAGCTTAGGACAGGGGGCGGGGGAGCAGTACTTC. Translating gives CASSLGQGAGEQYF.

The chain combines TRBV4-3 with TRBJ2-3, with D possibly being TRBD2 (7 bases). The CDR3 has 18 amino acids. V was shortened by 4 bases and J by 4 bases, with 24 bases between the two germline ends. Per germline, CDR1 LGHNA and CDR2 YSLEER. The CDR3 DNA reads TGCGCCAGCAGCCTACGGGGACTGGGGGGGCGGCCTCCAGATACGCAGTATTTT. The encoded protein is CASSLRGLGGRPPDTQYF.

This chain links TRBV6-1 with TRBJ2-7; maybe TRBD2 (6 bases). V lost 6 bases, J lost 5 bases, and 17 bases lay in between. The germline CDR1 and CDR2 sequences are MNHNS and SASEGT. The CDR3 spans 14 residues. As DNA, the CDR3 is TGTGCCAGCAGAGAGCTAGCGCTCGGTCACGAGCAGTACTTC. Translating it yields CASRELALGHEQYF.

V usage is TRBV7-8 and J usage is TRBJ2-5; the D is unclear. The CDR3 extends over 12 amino acids. The V gene's germline CDR1 is SGHVS and CDR2 FQNEAQ. Trimming removed 5 bases from V and 3 bases from J, with 7 bases in between. The CDR3: CASSPTKETQYF. The CDR3 DNA reads TGTGCCAGCAGCCCTACGAAAGAGACCCAGTACTTC.

The V call is TRBV27, the J call TRBJ2-3; 13 bases agree with TRBD2. The ends lost 3 bases at V and 3 bases at J; junction bases unmatched: 12. The CDR3 runs to 19 residues. Germline CDR1 MNHEY, CDR2 SMNVEV (reference sequence). The CDR3 sequence: CASSFSWTSGRGGTDTQYF. The CDR3 bases are TGTGCCAGCAGTTTCTCTTGGACTAGCGGGAGAGGGGGGACAGATACGCAGTATTTT.

The chain joins TRBV5-1 to TRBJ2-6; D remains ambiguous. Trimming took 1 base from V and 4 from J, leaving 6 bases between them. The CDR3 has 14 residues. In germline, CDR1 is SGHRS, CDR2 YFSETQ. This chain's CDR3 is CASSLSSGANVLTF. The CDR3 DNA follows: TGCGCCAGCAGCTTGAGTTCAGGGGCCAACGTCCTGACTTTC.

The chain links TRBV7-2 to TRBJ1-1; a possible D gene is TRBD1 (5 bases). In germline, CDR1 is SGHTA, CDR2 FQGNSA. Trimming took off 2 bases at V and 4 bases at J, with 14 bases between the two ends. There are 15 residues in the CDR3. The CDR3 protein is CASSLRGVGGTEAFF. The CDR3 nucleotides are TGTGCCAGCAGCTTACGGGGGGTTGGGGGCACTGAAGCTTTCTTT.

The rearrangement joins TRBV4-3 to TRBJ1-6; 8 bases are shared with TRBD1. V shed 4 bases, J shed 10 bases, and the junction held 9 bases outside the gene matches. Looked up from germline, CDR1 is LGHNA and CDR2 is YSLEER. The CDR3 spans 15 residues. The CDR3 reads CASSPGQGARSPLHF. The CDR3 nucleotides are TGCGCCAGCAGCCCTGGTCAGGGGGCTCGATCACCCCTCCACTTT.

The chain employs TRBV7-3 and TRBJ2-2; unclear D gene. With 3 bases removed from V and 8 bases from J, the gap between germline ends came to 7 bases. Germline V CDR1 and CDR2: SGHTA, FQGTGA. The CDR3 has 12 amino acids. CDR3 nucleotides: TGTGCCAGCAGCTTTCGGGCGGGGGAGCTGTTTTTT. It translates to CASSFRAGELFF. The variable domain in full, completed from reference TRBV7-3 and TRBJ2-2, reads GAGVSQTPSNKVTEKGKYVELRCDPISGHTALYWYRQSLGQGPEFLIYFQGTGAADDSGLPNDRFFAVRPEGSVSTLKIQRTERGDSAVYLCASSFRAGELFFGEGSRLTVL.

The rearrangement joins TRBV5-1 to TRBJ2-2; 8 bases are shared with TRBD2. Losses at the gene ends were 6 bases for V and 6 bases for J; bases not matched to a gene: 7. Per germline, CDR1 SGHRS and CDR2 YFSETQ. The CDR3 extends over 14 amino acids. In nucleotides, the CDR3 is TGCGCCAGCATCCTCGGGGGGGCCCCCGGGGAGCTGTTTTTT. Translating gives CASILGGAPGELFF.

The gene calls are TRBV19 and TRBJ2-7; 8 bases line up with TRBD1. CDR3 length: 14 residues. J lost 7 bases, V lost 6 bases, and 11 bases had no gene match. Germline CDR1 reads LNHDA; CDR2 reads SQIVND (reference sequence). Here the CDR3 reads CASRGTGYVGEQYF. The CDR3 DNA reads as TGTGCCAGTAGGGGGACAGGATATGTAGGGGAGCAGTACTTC.

On this clone itself: Other nucleotide sequences in the sample specify the same CDR3. The rearrangement uses TRBV7-2 and TRBJ1-1; no clear D. CDR3 length equals 13 residues. Per germline, CDR1 SGHTA and CDR2 FQGNSA. Between the trimmed V and J ends, which lost 5 bases and 1 base, there was a span of 8 bases. The CDR3 loop is CASSLTENTEAFF. CDR3 coding DNA: TGTGCCAGCAGCCTAACAGAGAACACTGAAGCTTTCTTT.

This chain connects TRBV7-9 to TRBJ1-1; no reliable D call. The V gene lost 0 bases and the J gene lost 1 base, with 3 bases spanning the gap. Germline lookup yields CDR1 SEHNR and CDR2 FQNEAQ (reference sequence). CDR3 length equals 13 residues. The CDR3 is CASSLARNTEAFF. In DNA, the CDR3 is TGTGCCAGCAGCTTAGCCCGGAACACTGAAGCTTTCTTT.

CDR3 sequence: CASSLVTGAATDTQYF. CDR3 nucleotides: TGCGCCAGCAGCTTGGTTACGGGAGCGGCCACAGATACGCAGTATTTT. This chain connects TRBV5-1 to TRBJ2-3, with a possible D match to TRBD2 (6 bases). Per germline, CDR1 SGHRS and CDR2 YFSETQ. V was shortened by 0 bases and J by 2 bases, with 13 bases between the two germline ends. The CDR3 loop spans 16 amino acids.

The V and J genes are TRBV19 and TRBJ2-7; 7 bases agree with TRBD1. Germline V gene lookup returns CDR1 LNHDA and CDR2 SQIVND (reference sequence). J lost 2 bases, V lost 5 bases, and 12 bases had no gene match. CDR3 length equals 16 residues. In nucleotides, the CDR3 is TGTGCCAGTAGTCAAGGAGGATACAGGGGAACCTACGAGCAGTACTTC. Its protein product is CASSQGGYRGTYEQYF.

The V and J genes are TRBV7-2 and TRBJ2-7, with a weak D call TRBD1 (6 bases). Trimming cost V 2 bases and J 2 bases, with 13 bases left between them. The germline CDR1 and CDR2 sequences are SGHTA and FQGNSA. The CDR3 is made up of 15 amino acids. The CDR3 loop reads CASSLQQGFPYEQYF. The CDR3 DNA sequence: TGTGCCAGCAGCTTACAACAGGGCTTCCCCTACGAGCAGTACTTC.